This entry features one TCR beta chain sequence. This sample was included in a study of blood T cell repertoires in COVID-19. CDR1 and CDR2 (germline): SGHVS, FQNEAQ. This CDR3 contains 14 residues. Trimming pared 0 bases from V and 0 bases from J, leaving 5 bases between. The assay was immunoSEQ multiplex PCR, and TCRdb's table has in-frame clones only and misses some. This sample yields approximately 230,000 clones, of which 70% to 90% are seen a single time; roughly 3% belongs to the top ten. Specimen: peripheral blood. The sequence came from a man younger than 35 with active or convalescent COVID-19. The chain joins TRBV7-8 to TRBJ1-1; D gene uncertain. The CDR3 reads CASSLALMNTEAFF. The DNA of the CDR3 is TGTGCCAGCAGCTTAGCACTAATGAACACTGAAGCTTTCTTT.